The clone carrying this T cell receptor (beta chain) was counted a few times. The antigen remains unidentified. The source of the sample is a study of cytomegalovirus exposure and HLA in healthy donors. Primers: 60 Vbeta forward and 13 Jbeta reverse. TCRdb keeps only in-frame clones here, not all; method: immunoSEQ multiplex PCR. Among more than 95,000 clones listed, 65% to 80% were seen once. From germline, CDR1 is DFQATT and CDR2 SNEGSKA (reference sequence). The CDR3 loop spans 11 amino acids. Study-level findings and limits: For cytomegalovirus status, the classifier reportedly gave diagnoses with high specificity and sensitivity. Among TCR beta chains of equal frequency, HLA-associated ones were more clonally expanded in a later analysis. Later on, an analysis tied 15,000 to 20,000 TCR beta sequences to HLA alleles at 0.05 false discovery rate.

Sequencing was carried out using PBMCs. The receptor was isolated from a female donor in good health and CMV-seropositive. The chain has TRBV20-1 and TRBJ1-2; 7 positions agree with TRBD1. CDR3 protein: CSADRVYGYTF. The CDR3 nucleotides are TGCAGCGCCGACAGGGTATATGGCTACACCTTC.